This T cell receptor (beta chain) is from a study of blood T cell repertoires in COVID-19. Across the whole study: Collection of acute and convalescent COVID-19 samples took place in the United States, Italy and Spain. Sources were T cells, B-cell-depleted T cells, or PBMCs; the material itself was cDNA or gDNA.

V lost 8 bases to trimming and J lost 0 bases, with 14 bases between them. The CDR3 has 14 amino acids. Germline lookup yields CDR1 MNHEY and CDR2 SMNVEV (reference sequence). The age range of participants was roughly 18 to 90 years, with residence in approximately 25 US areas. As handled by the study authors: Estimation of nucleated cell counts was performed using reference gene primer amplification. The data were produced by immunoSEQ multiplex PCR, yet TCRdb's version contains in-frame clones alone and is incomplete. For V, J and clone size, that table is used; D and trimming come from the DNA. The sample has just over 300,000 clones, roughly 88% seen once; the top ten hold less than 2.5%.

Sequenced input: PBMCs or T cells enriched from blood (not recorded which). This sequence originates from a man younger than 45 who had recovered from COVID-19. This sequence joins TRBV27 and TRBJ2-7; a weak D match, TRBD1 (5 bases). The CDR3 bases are TGTGCCAGCTCGACAGCTCAGGGCTCCTACGAGCAGTACTTC. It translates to CASSTAQGSYEQYF.